A selection of T cell receptor beta chains follows, all from one sample in a study of cytomegalovirus exposure and HLA in healthy donors. Only in-frame clones appear in the TCRdb table, and some are missing; sequencing was by immunoSEQ multiplex PCR. This repertoire shows approximately 150,000 clones, about four fifths found once; its top ten account for 4.5% to 5.5%. Material: PBMCs. All receptors derive from a girl aged 10-17 years in good health and CMV-seropositive. CDR3s include the opening cysteine and the closing phenylalanine or tryptophan. The D gene is left open where the match is weak. Clone size is given for some rows only: seen once, a few or many times, or a class if the clone is expanded.

v_call,d_call,j_call,clone_size,cdr3_aa,cdr3_nt
TRBV7-2,NA,TRBJ2-7,NA,CASSSYLGPSYEQYF,TGTGCCAGCAGCTCCTACCTTGGTCCCTCCTACGAGCAGTACTTC
TRBV5-6,NA,TRBJ2-4,once,CASSLVVGPGKNIQYF,TGTGCCAGCAGCTTGGTGGTCGGGCCGGGGAAAAACATTCAGTACTTC
TRBV4-1,TRBD1,TRBJ2-7,NA,CASSQRLGQGREQYF,TGCGCCAGCAGCCAACGCCTCGGACAGGGTCGCGAGCAGTACTTC
TRBV7-2,NA,TRBJ1-1,once,CASSLDSGEGTEAFF,TGTGCCAGCAGCTTAGATTCGGGGGAGGGTACTGAAGCTTTCTTT
TRBV9,NA,TRBJ2-5,NA,CASRRGKETQYF,TGTGCCAGCAGGAGAGGGAAGGAGACCCAGTACTTC
TRBV2,NA,TRBJ2-2,NA,CASSSVIGRTGELFF,TGTGCCAGCAGTTCGGTAATCGGTAGAACCGGGGAGCTGTTTTTT
TRBV7-8,NA,TRBJ1-5,few,CASSLATGMGNQPQHF,TGTGCCAGCAGCTTAGCAACGGGAATGGGCAATCAGCCCCAGCATTTT
TRBV5-6,NA,TRBJ2-2,few,CASSIRVGELFF,TGTGCCAGCAGCATCAGGGTCGGGGAGCTGTTTTTT
TRBV29-1,NA,TRBJ1-1,NA,CSVAGQLRTEAFF,TGCAGCGTTGCTGGACAGTTGAGGACTGAAGCTTTCTTT
TRBV7-7,NA,TRBJ2-5,once,CASSLGDRAGQETQYF,TGTGCTAGCAGCTTGGGGGACAGAGCGGGCCAAGAGACCCAGTACTTC
TRBV19,NA,TRBJ1-4,few,CASTPLGDLANEKLFF,TGTGCCAGTACTCCCCTGGGCGACCTGGCTAATGAAAAACTGTTTTTT